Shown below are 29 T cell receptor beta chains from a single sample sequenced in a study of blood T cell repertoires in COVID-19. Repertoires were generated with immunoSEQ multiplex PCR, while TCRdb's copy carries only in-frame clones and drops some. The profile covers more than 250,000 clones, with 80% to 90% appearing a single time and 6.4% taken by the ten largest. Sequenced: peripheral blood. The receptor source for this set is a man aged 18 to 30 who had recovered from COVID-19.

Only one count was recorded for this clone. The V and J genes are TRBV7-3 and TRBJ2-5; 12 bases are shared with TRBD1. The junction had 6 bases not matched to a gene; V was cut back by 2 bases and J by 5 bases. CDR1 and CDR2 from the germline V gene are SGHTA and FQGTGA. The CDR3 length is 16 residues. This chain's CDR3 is CASSLLGTGGAETQYF. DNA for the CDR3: TGTGCCAGCAGCTTACTAGGGACAGGGGGCGCGGAGACCCAGTACTTC.

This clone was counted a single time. The CDR3 bases are TGTGCCAGCAGTTTAGTGGGGCTAGATACGCAGTATTTT. As protein: CASSLVGLDTQYF. The chain carries TRBV12-3 or TRBV12-4 and TRBJ2-3; a weak D match, TRBD1 (5 bases). Deletions cut 1 base from V and 5 bases from J, with 7 bases between. CDR3 length: 13 amino acids.

The CDR3 DNA sequence: TGTGCCAGTAGTATAGGCCGCGATGGCTACACCTTC. This codes for CASSIGRDGYTF. This rearrangement joins TRBV19 to TRBJ1-2; D unclear. The V end was cut by 1 base, the J end by 6 bases, with 6 bases between. CDR3 length equals 12 residues. The germline CDR1 and CDR2 sequences are LNHDA and SQIVND (reference sequence).

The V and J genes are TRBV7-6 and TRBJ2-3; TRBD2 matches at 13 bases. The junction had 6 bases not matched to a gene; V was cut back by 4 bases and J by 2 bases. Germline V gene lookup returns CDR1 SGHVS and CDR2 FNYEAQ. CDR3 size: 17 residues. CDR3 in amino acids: CASSSRGTSGNTDTQYF. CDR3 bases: TGTGCCAGCAGCTCCCGAGGGACTAGCGGGAACACAGATACGCAGTATTTT.

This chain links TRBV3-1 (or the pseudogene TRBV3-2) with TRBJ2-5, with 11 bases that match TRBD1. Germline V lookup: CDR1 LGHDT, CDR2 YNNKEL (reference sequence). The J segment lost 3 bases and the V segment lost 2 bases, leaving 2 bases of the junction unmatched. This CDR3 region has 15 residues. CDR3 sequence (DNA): TGTGCCAGCAGCCAAAGGGACAGGGGGGAAGAGACCCAGTACTTC. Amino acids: CASSQRDRGEETQYF.

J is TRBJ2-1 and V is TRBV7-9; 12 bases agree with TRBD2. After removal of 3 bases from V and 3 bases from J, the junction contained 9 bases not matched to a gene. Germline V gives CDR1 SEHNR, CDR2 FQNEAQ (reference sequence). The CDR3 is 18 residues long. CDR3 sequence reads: CASSFPTSGGLIYNEQFF. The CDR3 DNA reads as TGTGCCAGCAGCTTCCCGACTAGCGGGGGCCTAATCTACAATGAGCAGTTCTTC.

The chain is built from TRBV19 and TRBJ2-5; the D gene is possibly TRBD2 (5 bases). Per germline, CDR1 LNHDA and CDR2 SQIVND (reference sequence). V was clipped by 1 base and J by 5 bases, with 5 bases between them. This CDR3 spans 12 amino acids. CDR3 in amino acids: CASSIGGETQYF. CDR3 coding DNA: TGTGCCAGTAGTATAGGAGGGGAGACCCAGTACTTC.

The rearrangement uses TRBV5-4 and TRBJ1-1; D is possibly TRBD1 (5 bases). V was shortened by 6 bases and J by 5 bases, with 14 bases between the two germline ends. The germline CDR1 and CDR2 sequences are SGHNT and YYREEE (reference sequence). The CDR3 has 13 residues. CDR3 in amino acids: CASKTFGGTEAFF. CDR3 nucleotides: TGTGCCAGCAAGACCTTCGGGGGAACTGAAGCTTTCTTT.

This CDR3 reads CASSLKGHSYEQYF. CDR3 in DNA: TGTGCCAGCAGCTTAAAGGGACACTCCTACGAGCAGTACTTC. This chain uses TRBV7-3 with TRBJ2-7, with D perhaps TRBD1 (6 bases). CDR3 size: 14 residues. In germline, CDR1 is SGHTA, CDR2 FQGTGA. The germline V and J ends were trimmed by 1 base and 0 bases, with 7 bases remaining between them.

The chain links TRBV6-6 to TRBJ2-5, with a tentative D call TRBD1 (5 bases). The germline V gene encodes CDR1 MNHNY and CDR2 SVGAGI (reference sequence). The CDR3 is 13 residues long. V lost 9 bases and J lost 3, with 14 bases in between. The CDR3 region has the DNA TGTGCCAGTCTGGACACGGAAAAAGAGACCCAGTACTTC. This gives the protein CASLDTEKETQYF.

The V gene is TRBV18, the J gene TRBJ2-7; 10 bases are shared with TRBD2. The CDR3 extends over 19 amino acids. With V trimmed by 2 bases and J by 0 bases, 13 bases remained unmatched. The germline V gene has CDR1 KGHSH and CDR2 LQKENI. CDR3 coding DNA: TGTGCCAGCTCACCATTGATGAGGCTAGCGGGGGACCGCTCCTACGAGCAGTACTTC. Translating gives CASSPLMRLAGDRSYEQYF. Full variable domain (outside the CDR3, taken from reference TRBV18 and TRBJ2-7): NAGVMQNPRHLVRRRGQEARLRCSPMKGHSHVYWYRQLPEEGLKFMVYLQKENIIDESGMPKERFSAEFPKEGPSILRIQQVVRGDSAAYFCASSPLMRLAGDRSYEQYFGPGTRLTVT.

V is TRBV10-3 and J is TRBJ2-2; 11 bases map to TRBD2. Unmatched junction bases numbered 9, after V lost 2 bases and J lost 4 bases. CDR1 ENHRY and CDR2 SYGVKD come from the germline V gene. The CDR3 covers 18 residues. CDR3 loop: CAISEVLAGGRGTGELFF. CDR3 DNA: TGTGCCATCAGTGAGGTCTTAGCGGGGGGGCGTGGCACCGGGGAGCTGTTTTTT.

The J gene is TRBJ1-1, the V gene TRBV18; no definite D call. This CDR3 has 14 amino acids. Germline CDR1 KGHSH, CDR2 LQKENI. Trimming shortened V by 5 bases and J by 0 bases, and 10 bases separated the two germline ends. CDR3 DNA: TGTGCCAGCTCAAACCAGGATTTGAACACTGAAGCTTTCTTT. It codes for CASSNQDLNTEAFF.

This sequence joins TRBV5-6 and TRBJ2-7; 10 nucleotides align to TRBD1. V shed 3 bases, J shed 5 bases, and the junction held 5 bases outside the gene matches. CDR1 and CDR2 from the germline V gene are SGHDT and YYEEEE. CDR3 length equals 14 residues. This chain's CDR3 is CASSSAGTGDEQYF. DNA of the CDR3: TGTGCCAGCAGCTCTGCCGGGACAGGGGACGAGCAGTACTTC.

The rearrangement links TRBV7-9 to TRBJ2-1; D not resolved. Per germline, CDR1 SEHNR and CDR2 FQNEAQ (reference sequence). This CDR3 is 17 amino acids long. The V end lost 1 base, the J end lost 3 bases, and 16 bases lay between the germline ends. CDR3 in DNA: TGTGCCAGCAGCTTAGGGGCAGGTCCACCCTTCTACAATGAGCAGTTCTTC. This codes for CASSLGAGPPFYNEQFF.

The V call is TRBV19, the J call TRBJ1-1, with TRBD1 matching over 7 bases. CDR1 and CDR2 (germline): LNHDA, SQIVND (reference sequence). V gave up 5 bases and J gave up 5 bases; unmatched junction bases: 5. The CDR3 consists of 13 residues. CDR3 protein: CASSFPTGTEAFF. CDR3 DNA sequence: TGTGCCAGTAGTTTCCCGACAGGGACTGAAGCTTTCTTT.

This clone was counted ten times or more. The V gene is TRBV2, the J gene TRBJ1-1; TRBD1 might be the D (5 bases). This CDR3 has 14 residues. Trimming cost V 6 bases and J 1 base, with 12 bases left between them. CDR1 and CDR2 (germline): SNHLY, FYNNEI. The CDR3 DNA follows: TGTGCCAGCAGGGGGAGGGGCGGGAACACTGAAGCTTTCTTT. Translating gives CASRGRGGNTEAFF.

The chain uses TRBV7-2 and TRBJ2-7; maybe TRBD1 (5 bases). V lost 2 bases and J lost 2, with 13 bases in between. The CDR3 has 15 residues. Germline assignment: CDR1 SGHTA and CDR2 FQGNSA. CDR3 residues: CASSLLSDKAYEQYF. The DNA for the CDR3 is TGTGCCAGCAGCTTACTCTCGGACAAAGCCTACGAGCAGTACTTC.

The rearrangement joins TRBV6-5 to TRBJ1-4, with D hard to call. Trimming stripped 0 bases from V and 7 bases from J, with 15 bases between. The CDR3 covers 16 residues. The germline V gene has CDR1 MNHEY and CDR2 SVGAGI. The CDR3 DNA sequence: TGTGCCAGCAGTTACTCTTCGGCCCCACGGGTTGAAAAACTGTTTTTT. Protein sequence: CASSYSSAPRVEKLFF.

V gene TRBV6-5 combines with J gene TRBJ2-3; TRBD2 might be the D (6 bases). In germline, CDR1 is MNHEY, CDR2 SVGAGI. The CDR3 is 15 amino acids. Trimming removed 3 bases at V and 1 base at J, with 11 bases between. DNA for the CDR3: TGTGCCAGCAGTTATACGGGAGTTGGCACAGATACGCAGTATTTT. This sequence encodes CASSYTGVGTDTQYF.

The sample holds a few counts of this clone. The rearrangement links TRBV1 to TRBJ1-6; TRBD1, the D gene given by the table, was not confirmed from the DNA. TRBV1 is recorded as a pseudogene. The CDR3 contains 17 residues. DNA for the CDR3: TGCACCAGCAGCCAAGATCGGGACAGGGGATATAATTCACCCCTCCACTTT. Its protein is CTSSQDRDRGYNSPLHF.

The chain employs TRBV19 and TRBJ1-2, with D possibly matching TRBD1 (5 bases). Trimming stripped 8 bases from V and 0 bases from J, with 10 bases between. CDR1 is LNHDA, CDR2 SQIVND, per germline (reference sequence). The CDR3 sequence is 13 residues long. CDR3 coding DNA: TGTGCCAGTCAGACAGATTCTAACTATGGCTACACCTTC. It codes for CASQTDSNYGYTF.

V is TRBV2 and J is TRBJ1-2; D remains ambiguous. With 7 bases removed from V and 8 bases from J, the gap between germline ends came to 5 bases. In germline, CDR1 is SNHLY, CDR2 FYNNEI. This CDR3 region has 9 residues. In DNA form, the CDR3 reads TGTGCCAGCAAGGAGGGCTACACCTTC. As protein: CASKEGYTF. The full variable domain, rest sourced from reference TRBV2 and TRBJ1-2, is EPEVTQTPSHQVTQMGQEVILRCVPISNHLYFYWYRQILGQKVEFLVSFYNNEISEKSEIFDDQFSVERPDGSNFTLKIRSTKLEDSAMYFCASKEGYTFGSGTRLTVV.

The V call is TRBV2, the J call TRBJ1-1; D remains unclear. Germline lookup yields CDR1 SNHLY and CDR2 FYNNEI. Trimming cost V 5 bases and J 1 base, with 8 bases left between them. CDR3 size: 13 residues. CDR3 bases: TGTGCCAGCAGTTCCTCCGGGAACACTGAAGCTTTCTTT. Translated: CASSSSGNTEAFF.

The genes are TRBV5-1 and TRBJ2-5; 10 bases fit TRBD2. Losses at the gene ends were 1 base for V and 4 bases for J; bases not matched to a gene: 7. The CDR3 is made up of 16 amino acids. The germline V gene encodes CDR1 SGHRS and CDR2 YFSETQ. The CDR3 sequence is CASSLSSSGSGETQYF. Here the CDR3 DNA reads TGCGCCAGCAGCTTGTCGTCTAGCGGGAGTGGAGAGACCCAGTACTTC.

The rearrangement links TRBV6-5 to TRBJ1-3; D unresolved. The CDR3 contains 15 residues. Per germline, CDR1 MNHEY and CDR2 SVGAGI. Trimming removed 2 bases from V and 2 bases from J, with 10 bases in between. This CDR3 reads CASSYGASPGNTIYF. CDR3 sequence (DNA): TGTGCCAGCAGTTACGGAGCTTCTCCTGGAAACACCATATATTTT.

In nucleotides, the CDR3 is TGTGCCACCAGCAGACTACAGGGGGCTAATGAAAAACTGTTTTTT. Its protein is CATSRLQGANEKLFF. This chain uses TRBV15 with TRBJ1-4; the match to TRBD1 covers 8 bases. J was trimmed by 3 bases and V by 2 bases; bases with no gene match: 2. CDR1 and CDR2 from the germline V gene are LNHNV and YYDKDF (reference sequence). The CDR3 runs 15 residues.

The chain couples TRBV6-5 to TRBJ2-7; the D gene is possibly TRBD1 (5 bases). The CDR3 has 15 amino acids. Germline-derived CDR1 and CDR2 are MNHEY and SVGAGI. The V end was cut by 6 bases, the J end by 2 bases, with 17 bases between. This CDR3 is CASRRTKRQTYEQYF. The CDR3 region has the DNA TGTGCCAGCAGACGCACGAAACGACAGACCTACGAGCAGTACTTC.

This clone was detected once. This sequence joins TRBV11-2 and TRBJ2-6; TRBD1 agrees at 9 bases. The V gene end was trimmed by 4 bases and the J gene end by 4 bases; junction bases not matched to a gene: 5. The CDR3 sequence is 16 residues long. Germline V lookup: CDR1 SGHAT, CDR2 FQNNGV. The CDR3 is CASSWDRVVGANVLTF. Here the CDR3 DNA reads TGTGCCAGCAGCTGGGACAGGGTGGTCGGGGCCAACGTCCTGACTTTC.